The rows below give T cell receptor beta chains drawn from one sample of a study of shared clonotypes between healthy human individuals. Produced via immunoSEQ multiplex PCR; TCRdb's table is partial and in-frame only. The sample lists over 1.4 million clones; roughly 96% were seen once. The sample was naive CD4+ T cells sorted from blood. The receptors derive from a man aged 30-40 years in good health. Each CDR3 is given with its conserved first and last residue. The D gene is left open where the match is weak. Clone size is not always given. Where it is, it says once, few, many or a class for expanded clones.

V gene	D gene	clone size	J gene	CDR3 DNA	CDR3 protein
TRBV5-1	TRBD2	-	TRBJ2-2	TGCGCCAGCAGCCCTGGAACGGACGGGGGGATCGGGGAGCTGTTTTTT	CASSPGTDGGIGELFF
TRBV5-4	-	-	TRBJ2-3	TGTGCCAGCAGCTTGCCGGGAGTTGAGGCAGATACGCAGTATTTT	CASSLPGVEADTQYF
TRBV29-1	-	-	TRBJ1-1	TGCAGCGTTAGCCAACAGGGTGCGGCCACTGAAGCTTTCTTT	CSVSQQGAATEAFF
TRBV28	-	-	TRBJ1-5	TGTGCCAGCAGTTCAAACACGTATAGCAATCAGCCCCAGCATTTT	CASSSNTYSNQPQHF
TRBV28	TRBD1	-	TRBJ1-2	TGTGCCAGCAGTTTAGGGGACAGGGTTCTCAGTGGCTACACCTTC	CASSLGDRVLSGYTF
TRBV5-1	-	once	TRBJ1-1	TGCGCCAGCAGCTTGGCCTTGTCAGGGAACACTGAAGCTTTCTTT	CASSLALSGNTEAFF
TRBV7-2	TRBD1	-	TRBJ2-7	TGTGCCAGCAGCAACGCCGGGACAGCCTACGAGCAGTACTTC	CASSNAGTAYEQYF
TRBV18	-	-	TRBJ2-7	TGTGCCAGCTCAGCCAAACCTTACGAGCAGTACTTC	CASSAKPYEQYF
TRBV10-3	-	-	TRBJ2-7	TGTGCCATCAGGGCGACTGGGGCCGAGCAGTACTTC	CAIRATGAEQYF
TRBV7-9	-	-	TRBJ1-4	TGTGCCAGCAGCTTAGGGTCTTACAGGGAAGAAAAACTGTTTTTT	CASSLGSYREEKLFF
TRBV10-2	-	-	TRBJ2-7	TGCGCCAGCAGTGAGTCTAGGGTCTCCTACGAGCAGTACTTC	CASSESRVSYEQYF
TRBV5-6	-	-	TRBJ2-5	TGTGCCAGCAGCGGGTCCCAGACCCAGTACTTC	CASSGSQTQYF
TRBV28	-	-	TRBJ1-2	TGTGCCAGCAGCTTGAGACCCCTAGGCTACACCTTC	CASSLRPLGYTF
TRBV5-5	-	-	TRBJ2-3	TGTGCCAGCAGCTCCGCTAGGATAACTAGCACAGATACGCAGTATTTT	CASSSARITSTDTQYF
TRBV11-2	-	-	TRBJ2-5	TGTGCCAGCAGCCCACGTTCCGGAGAGACCCAGTACTTC	CASSPRSGETQYF
TRBV5-1	-	-	TRBJ2-2	TGCGCCAGCAGCTTGATTCCAGGGTCGAACACCGGGGAGCTGTTTTTT	CASSLIPGSNTGELFF
TRBV28	-	-	TRBJ1-4	TGTGCCAGCAGTTTTGGTATGGGGGCTATGACTAATGAAAAACTGTTTTTT	CASSFGMGAMTNEKLFF
TRBV15	TRBD2	-	TRBJ2-2	TGTGCCACCAGCAGAGACCCCAGGACTAGCGGGAGGGCCGGGGAGCTGTTTTTT	CATSRDPRTSGRAGELFF
TRBV5-5	-	-	TRBJ1-1	TGTGCCAGCAGCTTGGGGGAGAACACTGAAGCTTTCTTT	CASSLGENTEAFF
TRBV27	-	-	TRBJ2-7	TGTGCCAGCAGTCAGGGGGGGTTCGCGCAGTACTTC	CASSQGGFAQYF
TRBV7-6	-	few	TRBJ1-5	TGTGCCAGCAGCTTAGACACTGATCAGCCCCAGCATTTT	CASSLDTDQPQHF
TRBV5-4	TRBD1	once	TRBJ1-3	TGTGCCAGCAGCCTACGGGACAGGGTGGGAAACACCATATATTTT	CASSLRDRVGNTIYF
TRBV6-5	TRBD2	-	TRBJ2-1	TGTGCCAGCAGACTAGCGGGAGCGACGGGTGAGCAGTTCTTC	CASRLAGATGEQFF
TRBV14	-	-	TRBJ1-1	TGTGCCAGCAGCCGGCTGCTACTGAACACTGAAGCTTTCTTT	CASSRLLLNTEAFF
TRBV6-4	TRBD2	-	TRBJ2-1	TGTGCCATCATCGCGAGACTAGCGGAGAGCTCCTACAATGAGCAGTTCTTC	CAIIARLAESSYNEQFF
TRBV10-3	-	-	TRBJ2-3	TGTGCCAGTAGACCATCAGGGGGGACAGATACGCAGTATTTT	CASRPSGGTDTQYF